One sample yielded the 29 T cell receptor beta chains listed below, sequenced in a study of CD8 T cells in Susac syndrome. cDNA came from around 0.5 to 1 ug RNA primed by random hexamers. In TCRdb, the immunoSEQ multiplex PCR reads were re-called with MiXCR into one record per CDR3 protein. Here the sample spans nearly 200,000 distinct CDR3 sequences, roughly 96% being singletons. The sequencing input was CD4+ T cells from PBMCs. Every receptor here comes from a human donor with multiple sclerosis.

The table lists this clonotype with a count of one. The chain joins TRBV7-2 to TRBJ2-5; D is undetermined. Germline CDR1 SGHTA, CDR2 FQGNSA. The ends were cut back, 1 base at V and 6 bases at J, with 15 bases in the middle. CDR3 length: 15 amino acids. DNA of the CDR3: TGTGCCAGCAGCTTAGTCTCCTCCGAAAGGCAGACCCAGTACTTC. It translates to CASSLVSSERQTQYF.

The chain couples TRBV30 to TRBJ1-1; no clear D gene. Per the germline V gene, CDR1 is GTSNPN and CDR2 is SVGIG (reference sequence). Trimming stripped 2 bases from V and 3 bases from J, with 7 bases between. The CDR3 length is 12 residues. CDR3 protein: CAWSKGYTEAFF. The CDR3 coding sequence is TGTGCCTGGAGTAAGGGATACACTGAAGCTTTCTTT.

This chain joins TRBV18 and TRBJ2-3; D is tentatively TRBD1 or TRBD2 (6 bases each). Germline V lookup: CDR1 KGHSH, CDR2 LQKENI. Trimming pared 1 base from V and 1 base from J, leaving 9 bases between. The CDR3 is 15 amino acids. The chain's CDR3 is CASSPQEGGTDTQYF. DNA for the CDR3: TGTGCCAGCTCACCACAGGAGGGGGGCACAGATACGCAGTATTTT.

The rearrangement uses TRBV6-6 and TRBJ1-1; D gene ambiguous. Between the trimmed V and J ends, which lost 2 bases and 1 base, there was a span of 8 bases. Germline-derived CDR1 and CDR2 are MNHNY and SVGAGI (reference sequence). CDR3 length: 14 amino acids. The CDR3 coding sequence is TGTGCCAGCAGTTACGCTTCGGGGAACACTGAAGCTTTCTTT. Protein: CASSYASGNTEAFF.

This sequence joins TRBV14 and TRBJ1-1; D ambiguous. This CDR3 comprises 13 residues. Looked up from germline, CDR1 is SGHDN and CDR2 is FVKESK. Trimming removed 1 base from V and 1 base from J, with 4 bases in between. The CDR3 coding sequence is TGTGCCAGCAGCCAAGCCAAGAACACTGAAGCTTTCTTT. This codes for CASSQAKNTEAFF. The entire variable domain, with the rest obtained from reference TRBV14 and TRBJ1-1, is as follows: EAGVTQFPSHSVIEKGQTVTLRCDPISGHDNLYWYRRVMGKEIKFLLHFVKESKQDESGMPNNRFLAERTGGTYSTLKVQPAELEDSGVYFCASSQAKNTEAFFGQGTRLTVV.

The chain has TRBV3-1 and TRBJ2-7; TRBD2 aligns across 7 bases. Germline V gene data show CDR1 as LGHDT and CDR2 as YNNKEL (reference sequence). The V segment lost 1 base and the J segment 6 bases; nucleotides outside the gene matches: 6. The CDR3 spans 14 residues. CDR3 protein: CASSQAPGGGEQYF. The CDR3 bases are TGTGCCAGCAGCCAAGCCCCGGGAGGCGGCGAGCAGTACTTC.

This chain joins TRBV11-2 and TRBJ2-3; TRBD2 matches at 11 bases. The CDR3 extends over 16 amino acids. Germline CDR1 and CDR2: SGHAT and FQNNGV. J lost 7 bases, V lost 1 base, and 7 bases had no gene match. CDR3 sequence reads: CASSLGLAGGQNTQYF. CDR3 nucleotides: TGTGCCAGCAGCTTAGGGCTAGCGGGAGGCCAGAATACGCAGTATTTT.

The chain carries TRBV30 and TRBJ1-2; D is perhaps TRBD1 (5 bases). CDR1 and CDR2 from the germline V gene are GTSNPN and SVGIG (reference sequence). The CDR3 runs to 12 residues. The ends were cut back, 1 base at V and 9 bases at J, with 12 bases in the middle. The DNA for the CDR3 is TGTGCCTGGAGTGGAGAGGGGATACGCTACACCTTC. It is translated as CAWSGEGIRYTF.

The CDR3 reads CASSQEGRKNYGYTF. The CDR3 nucleotides read TGTGCCAGCAGCCAGGAGGGACGCAAGAACTATGGCTACACCTTC. The chain employs TRBV4-2 and TRBJ1-2; D is possibly TRBD1 (5 bases). Trimming cost V 3 bases and J 2 bases, with 13 bases left between them. The CDR3 extends over 15 amino acids. Germline V gene data show CDR1 as LGHNA and CDR2 as YNFKEQ.

The chain is built from TRBV10-3 and TRBJ2-5; D assignment may be TRBD1 or TRBD2 (5 bases each). CDR1 ENHRY and CDR2 SYGVKD come from the germline V gene. The germline V and J ends were trimmed by 0 bases and 7 bases, with 15 bases remaining between them. This CDR3 comprises 15 residues. CDR3 residues: CAISESFSRAGTQYF. CDR3 in DNA: TGTGCCATCAGTGAGTCGTTCTCCAGGGCGGGGACCCAGTACTTC.

J is TRBJ2-2 and V is TRBV29-1, with D perhaps TRBD1 (6 bases). Trimming took off 7 bases at V and 2 bases at J, with 14 bases between the two ends. The CDR3 length is 14 residues. Germline-derived CDR1 and CDR2 are SQVTM and ANQGSEA. The CDR3, as DNA: TGCAGCGCCGGTGGGACATTCAACACCGGGGAGCTGTTTTTT. Translated: CSAGGTFNTGELFF.

V usage is TRBV3-1 and J usage is TRBJ2-7; TRBD2 matches 10 bases. Germline lookup yields CDR1 LGHDT and CDR2 YNNKEL (reference sequence). V lost 4 bases, J lost 2 bases, and 2 bases stayed unmatched. The CDR3 consists of 14 residues. The CDR3 sequence is CASSPGLAAYEQYF. CDR3 coding DNA: TGTGCCAGCAGCCCCGGACTAGCGGCCTACGAGCAGTACTTC.

The chain has TRBV3-1 and TRBJ1-5; unclear D gene. V gave up 4 bases and J gave up 1 base, with 11 bases separating them. CDR1 is LGHDT and CDR2 is YNNKEL in the germline V gene (reference sequence). The CDR3 extends over 15 amino acids. DNA of the CDR3: TGTGCCAGCAGCCCGCGGGATGGGAGCAATCAGCCCCAGCATTTT. Translating gives CASSPRDGSNQPQHF.

The chain is built from TRBV6-4 and TRBJ2-1; 7 bases match TRBD2. The germline V gene has CDR1 MRHNA and CDR2 SNTAGT. CDR3 size: 13 residues. Unmatched junction bases numbered 6, after V lost 6 bases and J lost 7 bases. The CDR3, as DNA: TGTGCCAGCAGCAGGGAGGGCCGAAATGAGCAGTTCTTC. Translation: CASSREGRNEQFF.

The chain combines TRBV20-1 with TRBJ2-3; 13 positions match TRBD2. CDR3 length equals 14 residues. Germline lookup yields CDR1 DFQATT and CDR2 SNEGSKA (reference sequence). V trimming: 8 bases; J trimming: 6 bases; junction bases outside the gene matches: 8. The CDR3 protein is CSSGLAGLVDTQYF. The CDR3 nucleotides are TGCAGTTCGGGACTAGCGGGGCTAGTCGATACGCAGTATTTT.

The rearrangement joins TRBV24-1 to TRBJ2-1; 8 nucleotides match TRBD1. After removal of 5 bases from V and 9 bases from J, the junction contained 11 bases not matched to a gene. CDR1 is KGHDR, CDR2 SFDVKD, per germline. This CDR3 region has 15 residues. The CDR3 DNA reads as TGTGCCACCAGTGCACGCGACAGGGGACGAACTGAGCAGTTCTTC. Its translation: CATSARDRGRTEQFF.

The CDR3 region is CASSPSDRVYEQYF. In nucleotides, the CDR3 is TGTGCCAGCAGCCCATCGGACAGGGTCTACGAGCAGTACTTC. This chain connects TRBV7-8 to TRBJ2-7; the match to TRBD1 covers 8 bases. With V trimmed by 5 bases and J by 3 bases, 6 bases remained unmatched. Germline loops: CDR1 SGHVS, CDR2 FQNEAQ. The CDR3 has 14 amino acids.

V and J are TRBV27 and TRBJ2-5, with 9 bases that match TRBD2. Per germline, CDR1 MNHEY and CDR2 SMNVEV (reference sequence). V lost 3 bases and J lost 0; bases outside the gene matches: 2. CDR3 length: 15 residues. The CDR3, as DNA: TGTGCCAGCAGTTTGCTAGCGGGGTACCAAGAGACCCAGTACTTC. Translated: CASSLLAGYQETQYF.

The V call is TRBV10-3, the J call TRBJ2-3, with a possible D match to TRBD1 (5 bases). Trimming removed 7 bases at V and 6 bases at J, with 20 bases between. CDR1 is ENHRY, CDR2 SYGVKD, per germline. The CDR3 contains 15 residues. Written as DNA, the CDR3 is TGTGCCATCACCCCCGCGGCAGGGCCCGGTGATACGCAGTATTTT. Amino acids: CAITPAAGPGDTQYF.

The V gene is TRBV20-1, the J gene TRBJ2-3; TRBD2 aligns across 15 bases. The CDR3 contains 17 residues. Germline CDR1 reads DFQATT; CDR2 reads SNEGSKA (reference sequence). V was pared by 5 bases and J by 5 bases, with 11 bases of the junction left unmatched. CDR3: CSAGTGTSGRLIDTQYF. CDR3 coding DNA: TGCAGTGCTGGAACCGGGACTAGCGGGAGGTTGATAGATACGCAGTATTTT.

This chain connects TRBV29-1 to TRBJ2-7; TRBD1 matches at 8 bases. The CDR3 spans 13 residues. V was clipped by 1 base and J by 5 bases; unmatched bases: 4. CDR1 and CDR2 from the germline V gene are SQVTM and ANQGSEA. CDR3 in amino acids: CSVEGTGFHEQYF. For the CDR3, the DNA is TGCAGCGTTGAAGGGACAGGGTTCCACGAGCAGTACTTC.

This clonotype was seen only once. The V gene is TRBV20-1, the J gene TRBJ2-5, with 8 bases aligning to TRBD1. The V gene end was trimmed by 6 bases and the J gene end by 5 bases; junction bases not matched to a gene: 8. Germline V gives CDR1 DFQATT, CDR2 SNEGSKA (reference sequence). This CDR3 is built from 13 residues. The CDR3 protein is CSAQTGAAETQYF. Written as DNA, the CDR3 is TGCAGTGCCCAGACAGGGGCGGCGGAGACCCAGTACTTC.

The chain joins TRBV3-1 to TRBJ1-1; a possible D gene is TRBD1 (5 bases). The CDR3 is 14 amino acids. V shed 2 bases and J shed 4 bases, with 11 bases lying between them. Germline loops: CDR1 LGHDT, CDR2 YNNKEL (reference sequence). The CDR3 loop is CASSQMSGATEAFF. The CDR3 nucleotides are TGTGCCAGCAGCCAAATGTCTGGGGCCACTGAAGCTTTCTTT.

The chain has TRBV15 and TRBJ1-5; no firm D call. The germline V gene encodes CDR1 LNHNV and CDR2 YYDKDF (reference sequence). Trimming stripped 1 base from V and 0 bases from J, with 10 bases between. The CDR3 spans 16 residues. This chain's CDR3 is CATSRGSDLSNQPQHF. The CDR3 nucleotides read TGTGCCACCAGCAGAGGGAGCGACCTTAGCAATCAGCCCCAGCATTTT.

This clonotype has only one observation. The chain recombines TRBV29-1 with TRBJ2-1, with TRBD2 matching 8 bases. This CDR3 is 13 amino acids long. Germline V gives CDR1 SQVTM, CDR2 ANQGSEA. The V segment lost 4 bases and the J segment 6 bases; nucleotides outside the gene matches: 5. Here the CDR3 reads CSVAGGRTNEQFF. The CDR3 nucleotides are TGCAGCGTTGCGGGAGGGAGGACCAATGAGCAGTTCTTC.

The chain has TRBV7-9 and TRBJ1-4; D perhaps matches TRBD1 (5 bases). Germline CDR1 SEHNR, CDR2 FQNEAQ (reference sequence). The V end was cut by 2 bases, the J end by 6 bases, with 13 bases between. The CDR3 length is 15 residues. CDR3 DNA: TGTGCCAGCAGCTTAATGGGACGCTCTGATGAAAAACTGTTTTTT. This gives the protein CASSLMGRSDEKLFF.

This clonotype was counted once. The chain is built from TRBV5-1 and TRBJ2-3; 13 bases fit TRBD2. Trimming cost V 2 bases and J 4 bases; bases outside gene matches: 7. The CDR3 is 17 amino acids. Per the germline V gene, CDR1 is SGHRS and CDR2 is YFSETQ. CDR3 protein: CASSLRTSGRASDTQYF. Here the CDR3 DNA reads TGCGCCAGCAGCTTACGGACTAGCGGGAGAGCCTCAGATACGCAGTATTTT.

J is TRBJ2-7 and V is TRBV6-5; unclear D gene. Trimming left V 8 bases short and J 0 bases short, with 5 bases between. This CDR3 spans 11 amino acids. Germline loops: CDR1 MNHEY, CDR2 SVGAGI. CDR3: CASPHSYEQYF. The CDR3 DNA is TGTGCCAGCCCTCACTCCTACGAGCAGTACTTC.

The chain recombines TRBV29-1 with TRBJ2-7; D not certain. There are 12 residues in the CDR3. CDR1 and CDR2 from the germline V gene are SQVTM and ANQGSEA. Trimming took off 5 bases at V and 2 bases at J, with 10 bases between the two ends. The CDR3 loop is CSVSLPAYEQYF. The CDR3 region has the DNA TGCAGCGTTTCCCTCCCGGCCTACGAGCAGTACTTC.